These T cell receptor beta chains were read from a single sample in a study of T cell responses to AZD1222 COVID-19 vaccine. Generated by immunoSEQ multiplex PCR, the TCRdb table keeps only in-frame clones and is missing some. Of about 130,000 clones in the sample, roughly 89% were seen once. Sample: peripheral blood, taken on day 0 of AZD1222 vaccination. The receptors were sampled from an adult in good health. Both conserved end residues are part of each CDR3. The D gene is left open where the match is weak. Clone size is shown for a subset of rows, as once, few, many or a class of expanded clone.

abundance	v_gene	j_gene	d_gene	CDR3nt	CDR3aa
NA	TRBV11-2	TRBJ2-5	TRBD1	TGTGCCAGCAGCCTCCGGACAGGACAGAACCAAGAGACCCAGTACTTC	CASSLRTGQNQETQYF
NA	TRBV3-1/TRBV3-2	TRBJ2-3	TRBD2	TGTGCCACCTTTAGCGGGATACTCACAGATACGCAGTATTTT	CATFSGILTDTQYF
NA	TRBV2	TRBJ2-7	TRBD2	TGTGCCAGCAGTTTTAGCGGGGGATCCTACGAGCAGTACTTC	CASSFSGGSYEQYF
NA	TRBV19	TRBJ2-7	NA	TGTGCCAGTAGTTCCGGACAGAGGCAGTACTTC	CASSSGQRQYF
NA	TRBV2	TRBJ2-1	NA	TGTGCCAGCAAAAGAGGGGGACCCTACAATGAGCAGTTCTTC	CASKRGGPYNEQFF
NA	TRBV6-5	TRBJ1-6	NA	TGTGCCAGCAGTTACTCGATCAGGGCTAATTCACCCCTCCACTTT	CASSYSIRANSPLHF
NA	TRBV19	TRBJ1-5	NA	TGTGCCAGTACCATGGAGGGACGCCATCAGCCCCAGCATTTT	CASTMEGRHQPQHF
NA	TRBV19	TRBJ1-1	NA	TGTGCCAGTAGTATAGGAACAGATGAAGCTTTCTTT	CASSIGTDEAFF
NA	TRBV19	TRBJ2-1	NA	TGTGCCAGTAGCCCCTCGTACAATGAGCAGTTCTTC	CASSPSYNEQFF
once	TRBV18	TRBJ1-1	NA	TGTGCCAGCTCATCCGGAACGGGGGGCTTGAACACTGAAGCTTTCTTT	CASSSGTGGLNTEAFF
NA	TRBV6-2/TRBV6-3	TRBJ1-5	TRBD1	TGTGCCAGCAGTTACCCAGGGGGTGGCAATCAGCCCCAGCATTTT	CASSYPGGGNQPQHF
NA	TRBV14	TRBJ2-3	NA	TGTGCCAGCAGCCAAAGGTTAATCACAGATACGCAGTATTTT	CASSQRLITDTQYF
NA	TRBV25-1	TRBJ2-7	TRBD2	TGTGCCAGCAGTGACCGGCATCGGGCGGGGGGTGGCTACGAGCAGTACTTC	CASSDRHRAGGGYEQYF
once	TRBV6-5	TRBJ2-2	NA	TGTGCCAGCAGTTTAAAGGGACCAAACACCGGGGAGCTGTTTTTT	CASSLKGPNTGELFF
NA	TRBV12-3/TRBV12-4	TRBJ1-5	NA	TGTGCCAGCAGTTTGGAACTTACTCCCCAGCATTTT	CASSLELTPQHF
NA	TRBV5-4	TRBJ1-5	NA	TGTGCCAGCAGCTCCGGGGGGGACAATCAGCCCCAGCATTTT	CASSSGGDNQPQHF
NA	TRBV6-5	TRBJ2-1	NA	TGTGCCAGCAGTTCTGAAGGGGAGCAGTTCTTC	CASSSEGEQFF
NA	TRBV5-6	TRBJ1-2	NA	TGTGCCAGCAGCTTGAAGGCTGGCTATGGCTACACCTTC	CASSLKAGYGYTF
once	TRBV27	TRBJ2-7	TRBD1	TGTGCCAGCAGTACACCCGGTGGACAGGCGATTTACGAGCAGTACTTC	CASSTPGGQAIYEQYF
NA	TRBV12-5	TRBJ1-3	NA	TGTGCTAGTGGTTTGCCCCGAGGCTCTGGAAACACCATATATTTT	CASGLPRGSGNTIYF
NA	TRBV5-1	TRBJ1-1	NA	TGCGCCAGCAGCTTGGTGGGGGGGTTCATGAACACTGAAGCTTTCTTT	CASSLVGGFMNTEAFF
NA	TRBV7-8	TRBJ2-7	NA	TGTGCCAGCAGCTTTCACTACGAGCAGTACTTC	CASSFHYEQYF
NA	TRBV5-1	TRBJ2-1	NA	TGCGCCAGCAGCTTGGCAGGGCAAAGCTCCTACAATGAGCAGTTCTTC	CASSLAGQSSYNEQFF
NA	TRBV7-3	TRBJ1-6	TRBD1	TGTGCCAGCAGCAAACAGGGGTCTGCCTATAATTCACCCCTCCACTTT	CASSKQGSAYNSPLHF
once	TRBV5-8	TRBJ2-7	NA	TGTGCCAGCACCCCCCCAGGCAGCACCTACGAGCAGTACTTC	CASTPPGSTYEQYF
NA	TRBV10-1	TRBJ2-6	TRBD1	TGCGCCAGCAGACCCTACCGGGACAGGGACACCCCTGAGACCTCTGGGGCCAACGTCCTGACTTTC	CASRPYRDRDTPETSGANVLTF
NA	TRBV5-4	TRBJ1-3	NA	TGTGCCAGCAGCGGTGGAAACACCATATATTTT	CASSGGNTIYF
few	TRBV19	TRBJ1-1	NA	TGTGCCAGTCGACATGGGGGAACTGAAGCTTTCTTT	CASRHGGTEAFF
NA	TRBV30	TRBJ1-2	NA	TGTGCCTGGACGAAGACAGGAGGGAGCACCTTC	CAWTKTGGSTF
NA	TRBV7-9	TRBJ1-1	NA	TGTGCCAGCAGCCCCGGGGCGGGTGAAGCTTTCTTT	CASSPGAGEAFF
NA	TRBV13	TRBJ1-2	TRBD1	TGTGCCAGCAGCTTAGAGGGGGCAGGTGGCTACACCTTC	CASSLEGAGGYTF
NA	TRBV6-5	TRBJ1-1	NA	TGTGCCAGCACCCCGGGGTACACTGAAGCTTTCTTT	CASTPGYTEAFF
few	TRBV7-2	TRBJ2-7	TRBD2	TGTGCCAGCAGCTTAAATAGCGGGGGGGCAAGGCAGTACTTC	CASSLNSGGARQYF
NA	TRBV9	TRBJ1-6	NA	TGTGCCAGCAGCGTAACGGGGGAGTCCTATAATTCACCCCTCCACTTT	CASSVTGESYNSPLHF
NA	TRBV7-9	TRBJ1-5	NA	TGTGCCAGCAGTCCCCAGACGGGCCAGCCCCAGCATTTT	CASSPQTGQPQHF
once	TRBV11-2	TRBJ1-3	NA	TGTGCCAGCAGCTTAGAAGGGCTTCGTCGGGTTGGCTCTGGAAACACCATATATTTT	CASSLEGLRRVGSGNTIYF
NA	TRBV27	TRBJ1-5	TRBD1	TGTGCCAGCAGTTTACGGACAGGGGGTCAGCCCCAGCATTTT	CASSLRTGGQPQHF
NA	TRBV5-6	TRBJ1-1	NA	TGTGCCAGCAGCGGCTGGGGTAAATTGAACACTGAAGCTTTCTTT	CASSGWGKLNTEAFF
NA	TRBV30	TRBJ1-2	NA	TGTGCCTGTAAGGACAGATATGGCTACACCTTC	CACKDRYGYTF
NA	TRBV7-9	TRBJ2-4	NA	TGTGCCAGCAGCTTTGTGGGGCTTGGGGGCTCCAAAAACATTCAGTACTTC	CASSFVGLGGSKNIQYF
NA	TRBV9	TRBJ1-2	NA	TGTGCCGGGGGTGGGAGAATGCCCTTTGAAGGGGGCTACACCTTC	CAGGGRMPFEGGYTF